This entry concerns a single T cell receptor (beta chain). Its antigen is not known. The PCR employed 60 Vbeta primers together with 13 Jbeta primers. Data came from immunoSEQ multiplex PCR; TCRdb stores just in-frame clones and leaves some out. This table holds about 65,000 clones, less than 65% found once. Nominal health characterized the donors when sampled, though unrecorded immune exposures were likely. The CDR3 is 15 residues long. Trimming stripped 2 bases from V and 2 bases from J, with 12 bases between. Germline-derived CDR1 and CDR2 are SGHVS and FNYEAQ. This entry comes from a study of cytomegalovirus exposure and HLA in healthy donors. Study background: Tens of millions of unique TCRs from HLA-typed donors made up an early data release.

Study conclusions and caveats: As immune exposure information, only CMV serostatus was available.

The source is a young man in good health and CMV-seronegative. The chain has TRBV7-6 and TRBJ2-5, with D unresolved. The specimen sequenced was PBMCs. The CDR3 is CASSLRLAAQETQYF. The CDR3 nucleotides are TGTGCCAGCAGCTTAAGATTAGCTGCTCAAGAGACCCAGTACTTC.